The sequence of this T cell receptor beta chain was determined in a study of cytomegalovirus exposure and HLA in healthy donors. The PCR made use of 60 Vbeta and 13 Jbeta primers. This table comes from immunoSEQ multiplex PCR, and its TCRdb copy is limited to in-frame clones, with some not included. The table has approximately 240,000 clones, around 89% seen once. The CDR3 consists of 16 residues. With 2 bases removed from V and 1 base from J, the gap between germline ends came to 12 bases. Germline assignment: CDR1 SEHNR and CDR2 FQNEAQ (reference sequence). The sequence was obtained from a woman aged 18-35 years in good health and CMV-seronegative. This chain joins TRBV7-9 and TRBJ1-5; D is possibly TRBD1 (6 bases). Sequenced input: PBMCs. The CDR3 here is CASSLTGSKSNQPQHF. The DNA of the CDR3 is TGTGCCAGCAGCTTAACAGGGTCTAAGAGCAATCAGCCCCAGCATTTT. Using reference TRBV7-9 and TRBJ1-5 for the parts outside the CDR3, the full variable domain is DTGVSQNPRHKITKRGQNVTFRCDPISEHNRLYWYRQTLGQGPEFLTYFQNEAQLEKSRLLSDRFSAERPKGSFSTLEIQRTEQGDSAMYLCASSLTGSKSNQPQHFGDGTRLSIL.